These 29 T cell receptor beta chains share one sample of origin, sequenced in a study of response to subunit inactivated influenza vaccine. TCRdb redid the calling of the RT-PCR reads with MiXCR, one entry per CDR3 protein. The sample holds 860,000 or so distinct CDR3 sequences; around 20% are singletons and the top ten take about a tenth. This sample comprised PBMCs from blood, obtained about 5 days after vaccination. The receptors here all came from a man aged 50-60 years who received an inactivated influenza vaccine.

The rearrangement links TRBV6-1 to TRBJ2-3; tentative D call: TRBD2 (5 bases). The germline CDR1 and CDR2 sequences are MNHNS and SASEGT. V lost 6 bases and J 3 bases, leaving 10 bases between the germline ends. This CDR3 has 13 residues. DNA for the CDR3: TGTGCCAGCAGCTGGACTCCGACAGATACGCAGTATTTT. Residues: CASSWTPTDTQYF.

This clonotype has only a few counts. The V gene is TRBV12-3 or TRBV12-4, the J gene TRBJ2-3; D possibly corresponds to TRBD2 (6 bases). This CDR3 contains 14 residues. V shed 7 bases and J shed 3 bases, with 14 bases lying between them. CDR3 region: CASTMGGVTDTQYF. CDR3 nucleotide sequence: TGTGCCAGCACCATGGGAGGAGTTACAGATACGCAGTATTTT.

V is TRBV7-2 and J is TRBJ2-1; 13 nucleotides agree with TRBD2. J lost 4 bases, V lost 3 bases, and 6 bases had no gene match. The CDR3 runs 17 residues. CDR1 is SGHTA, CDR2 FQGNSA, per germline. The CDR3 DNA sequence: TGTGCCAGCAGCTTCCAAGCGGGACTAGCGGGATACAATGAGCAGTTCTTC. Translation: CASSFQAGLAGYNEQFF.

This chain connects TRBV10-3 to TRBJ2-1; the match to TRBD2 covers 11 bases. V shed 6 bases, J shed 5 bases, and the junction held 6 bases outside the gene matches. Per the germline V gene, CDR1 is ENHRY and CDR2 is SYGVKD. There are 15 residues in the CDR3. CDR3 DNA sequence: TGTGCCATCAGCGATAGCGGGGGGGATAACAATGAGCAGTTCTTC. As protein: CAISDSGGDNNEQFF.

This clonotype was recorded a few times. The chain links TRBV20-1 to TRBJ2-7; D might be TRBD2 (7 bases). Germline V gene lookup returns CDR1 DFQATT and CDR2 SNEGSKA (reference sequence). The ends were cut back, 3 bases at V and 1 base at J, with 16 bases in the middle. The CDR3 extends over 15 amino acids. CDR3 region: CSARIPGGRSYEQYF. CDR3 coding DNA: TGCAGTGCTAGGATACCCGGGGGGCGATCCTACGAGCAGTACTTC.

The rearrangement joins TRBV29-1 to TRBJ2-4; TRBD1 agrees at 9 bases. The closer fit of TRBJ2-1 to the DNA end suggests the J call may be wrong. Germline CDR1 and CDR2: SQVTM and ANQGSEA. The CDR3 extends over 12 amino acids. The CDR3 protein is CSGGTGLNIQFF. For the CDR3, the DNA is TGCAGCGGGGGGACAGGGTTGAACATTCAGTTCTTC.

Only a few counts were recorded for this clonotype. The chain carries TRBV29-1 and TRBJ1-3; unclear D gene. Germline V gene sequence: CDR1 SQVTM, CDR2 ANQGSEA. CDR3 length equals 13 residues. V lost 5 bases and J 0 bases, leaving 8 bases between the germline ends. The CDR3 is CSVLRSSGNTIYF. The CDR3 DNA reads as TGCAGCGTTCTCAGGAGCTCTGGAAACACCATATATTTT.

This clonotype has a handful of counts. The V call is TRBV11-2, the J call TRBJ2-2, with D unclear. This CDR3 has 14 residues. CDR1 and CDR2 from the germline V gene are SGHAT and FQNNGV. V dropped 5 bases and J dropped 2 bases, with 9 bases sitting between them. The CDR3 protein is CASSQYVNTGELFF. CDR3 coding DNA: TGTGCCAGCAGCCAGTACGTTAACACCGGGGAGCTGTTTTTT. The full variable domain, completed using reference TRBV11-2 and TRBJ2-2, is EAGVAQSPRYKIIEKRQSVAFWCNPISGHATLYWYQQILGQGPKLLIQFQNNGVVDDSQLPKDRFSAERLKGVDSTLKIQPAKLEDSAVYLCASSQYVNTGELFFGEGSRLTVL.

This chain connects TRBV10-2 to TRBJ2-1, with D possibly TRBD2 on 6 matching bases. V lost 8 bases to trimming and J lost 0 bases, with 11 bases between them. The germline V gene has CDR1 WSHSY and CDR2 SAAADI. CDR3 length equals 14 residues. The CDR3, as DNA: TGCGCCAGCCGCATAGCGGTCTCCTACAATGAGCAGTTCTTC. This encodes CASRIAVSYNEQFF.

The gene calls are TRBV20-1 and TRBJ2-1; D possibly corresponds to TRBD2 (5 bases). Germline CDR1 DFQATT, CDR2 SNEGSKA (reference sequence). V lost 1 base, J lost 5 bases, and 12 bases lay in between. CDR3 length: 14 residues. CDR3 sequence: CSARAGTGNNEQFF. The CDR3 coding sequence is TGCAGTGCTAGAGCCGGAACGGGGAACAATGAGCAGTTCTTC.

This clonotype was picked up a small number of times. This chain uses TRBV20-1 with TRBJ2-7, with a tentative D call TRBD2 (5 bases). The CDR3 covers 13 residues. Trimming removed 5 bases from V and 3 bases from J, with 14 bases in between. CDR1 DFQATT and CDR2 SNEGSKA come from the germline V gene (reference sequence). DNA for the CDR3: TGCAGTGCTGGTGTGCCTGGAGGCTACGAGCAGTACTTC. This sequence encodes CSAGVPGGYEQYF.

This clonotype was counted only a few times. The J gene is TRBJ2-7, the V gene TRBV5-1, with D perhaps TRBD1 (5 bases). V dropped 1 base and J dropped 11 bases, with 19 bases sitting between them. Per germline, CDR1 SGHRS and CDR2 YFSETQ. The CDR3 covers 14 residues. As DNA, the CDR3 is TGCGCCAGCAGCTTGTCACCAAAACAGGAGCATAAGTACTTC. Its translation: CASSLSPKQEHKYF.

The chain couples TRBV20-1 to TRBJ1-6, with TRBD1 identical over 8 bases. Trimming took 3 bases from V and 9 from J; bases not matched to a gene: 10. The CDR3 is made up of 15 amino acids. In germline, CDR1 is DFQATT, CDR2 SNEGSKA (reference sequence). The CDR3 coding sequence is TGCAGTGCTAGCGTTGGAGGGACAGGAGTTTCACCCCTCCACTTT. Protein: CSASVGGTGVSPLHF.

This clonotype was counted a few times. J is TRBJ1-5 and V is TRBV12-3 or TRBV12-4, with TRBD1 matching over 7 bases. The CDR3 covers 13 residues. The ends lost 6 bases at V and 4 bases at J; junction bases unmatched: 3. The CDR3 sequence is CASSKTGNQPQHF. CDR3 nucleotides: TGTGCCAGCAGCAAGACAGGGAATCAGCCCCAGCATTTT.

This sequence joins TRBV7-9 and TRBJ2-1; 13 bases agree with TRBD2. The V segment lost 5 bases and the J segment 15 bases; nucleotides outside the gene matches: 7. The CDR3 sequence is 13 residues long. From germline, CDR1 is SEHNR and CDR2 FQNEAQ (reference sequence). Here the CDR3 reads CASSTLAGGPLFF. The DNA for the CDR3 is TGTGCCAGCAGCACACTAGCGGGGGGGCCTTTGTTCTTC.

This chain joins TRBV4-2 and TRBJ2-3, with D uncertain. Trimming shortened V by 4 bases and J by 7 bases, and 18 bases separated the two germline ends. In germline, CDR1 is LGHNA, CDR2 YNFKEQ. This CDR3 region has 15 residues. CDR3 sequence: CASSRGEPGYNTQYF. CDR3 coding DNA: TGTGCCAGCAGCCGTGGGGAACCAGGATACAATACGCAGTATTTT.

The sample holds a few counts of this clonotype. The rearrangement uses TRBV7-9 and TRBJ2-5; D unresolved. V shed 5 bases and J shed 2 bases, with 21 bases lying between them. The V gene's germline CDR1 is SEHNR and CDR2 FQNEAQ (reference sequence). This CDR3 contains 17 residues. CDR3: CASSKPREAHIQETQYF. The CDR3 coding sequence is TGTGCCAGCAGCAAACCCCGCGAGGCCCACATACAAGAGACCCAGTACTTC.

CDR3 DNA: TGCGCCAGCAGCTTGAGCACAGAGTACGAGCAGTACTTC. Amino acids: CASSLSTEYEQYF. This chain links TRBV5-1 with TRBJ2-7, with unresolved D. This CDR3 is built from 13 residues. V gave up 1 base and J gave up 4 bases, with 9 bases separating them. In germline, CDR1 is SGHRS, CDR2 YFSETQ.

This sequence joins TRBV14 and TRBJ1-4; a weak D match, TRBD1 (6 bases). The germline V and J ends were trimmed by 0 bases and 2 bases, with 16 bases remaining between them. CDR3 length equals 18 residues. CDR1 and CDR2 from the germline V gene are SGHDN and FVKESK. The CDR3 bases are TGTGCCAGCAGCCAAGACCGCCAGGGGAAGGGGACTAATGAAAAACTGTTTTTT. Protein sequence: CASSQDRQGKGTNEKLFF.

V and J are TRBV5-1 and TRBJ2-5, with 9 bases matching TRBD2. V lost 3 bases and J lost 5; bases outside the gene matches: 8. This CDR3 region has 15 residues. Germline V lookup: CDR1 SGHRS, CDR2 YFSETQ. CDR3 amino acids: CASSWGLAGGETQYF. The CDR3 DNA reads as TGCGCCAGCAGCTGGGGACTAGCTGGCGGGGAGACCCAGTACTTC.

The CDR3 DNA is TGTGCCAGCAGCTTAGCCTTGGGACAGGACTACGAGCAGTACTTC. Its translation is CASSLALGQDYEQYF. The rearrangement joins TRBV7-9 to TRBJ2-7; 8 nucleotides line up with TRBD1. Germline V gene sequence: CDR1 SEHNR, CDR2 FQNEAQ (reference sequence). Losses at the gene ends were 0 bases for V and 3 bases for J; bases not matched to a gene: 4. The CDR3 extends over 15 amino acids. Full variable domain (rest looked up from reference TRBV7-9 and TRBJ2-7): DTGVSQNPRHKITKRGQNVTFRCDPISEHNRLYWYRQTLGQGPEFLTYFQNEAQLEKSRLLSDRFSAERPKGSFSTLEIQRTEQGDSAMYLCASSLALGQDYEQYFGPGTRLTVT.

This clonotype has a handful of counts. The rearrangement links TRBV7-2 to TRBJ2-3; the D gene is possibly TRBD2 (7 bases). Germline V lookup: CDR1 SGHTA, CDR2 FQGNSA. There are 15 residues in the CDR3. V was clipped by 2 bases and J by 3 bases, with 12 bases between them. The CDR3 sequence is CASSLRGAGTDTQYF. The CDR3 bases are TGTGCCAGCAGCTTACGGGGGGCGGGGACAGATACGCAGTATTTT.

This clonotype was counted a few times. V gene TRBV7-9 combines with J gene TRBJ2-7, with no clear D. Trimming stripped 0 bases from V and 6 bases from J, with 9 bases between. Germline CDR1 is SEHNR and CDR2 is FQNEAQ (reference sequence). The length of the CDR3 is 13 residues. DNA of the CDR3: TGTGCCAGCAGCTTAGCGCGGTCAAGCGAGCAGTACTTC. As protein: CASSLARSSEQYF.

This clonotype showed up just a few times. The chain combines TRBV12-3 or TRBV12-4 with TRBJ1-1; TRBD1 aligns across 9 bases. This CDR3 spans 15 amino acids. V was clipped by 5 bases and J by 5 bases; unmatched bases: 9. CDR3 sequence reads: CASSLGTGKGTEAFF. The CDR3 region has the DNA TGTGCCAGCAGTCTAGGGACAGGGAAGGGTACTGAAGCTTTCTTT.

This clonotype is a singleton in its sample. This rearrangement joins TRBV30 to TRBJ2-6; tentatively, D is TRBD1 or TRBD2 (5 bases each). Germline values: CDR1 GTSNPN, CDR2 SVGIG (reference sequence). V was trimmed by 2 bases and J by 0 bases, leaving 11 bases between them. The CDR3 totals 16 residues. CDR3 coding DNA: TGTGCCTGGAGTCGGGGCCGAGCCTCTGGGGCCAACGTCCTGACTTTC. Translating gives CAWSRGRASGANVLTF.

This chain links TRBV6-2 or TRBV6-3 with TRBJ2-2, with a tentative D call TRBD2 (5 bases). Germline CDR1 and CDR2: MNHEY and SVGEGT. The CDR3 has 16 amino acids. Trimming cost V 2 bases and J 1 base, with 11 bases left between them. The DNA for the CDR3 is TGTGCCAGCAGTTACCGGGTCGGGGTGAACACCGGGGAGCTGTTTTTT. Translated: CASSYRVGVNTGELFF.

A few counts support this clonotype. The chain recombines TRBV12-3 or TRBV12-4 with TRBJ2-1; TRBD2 aligns across 7 bases. V lost 1 base and J lost 7; bases outside the gene matches: 7. CDR3 length equals 15 residues. CDR3 amino acids: CASSLEGGPMNEQFF. The CDR3, as DNA: TGTGCCAGCAGTTTAGAGGGAGGGCCAATGAATGAGCAGTTCTTC.

V is TRBV6-2 or TRBV6-3 and J is TRBJ2-1, with D perhaps TRBD1 (5 bases). CDR1 is MNHEY, CDR2 SVGEGT, per germline. The CDR3 is 14 residues long. Trimming cost V 7 bases and J 4 bases, with 14 bases left between them. CDR3 nucleotide sequence: TGTGCCAGCAACGACAGAGACACTTACAATGAGCAGTTCTTC. It yields the protein CASNDRDTYNEQFF.

This clonotype appeared a few times. The chain links TRBV18 to TRBJ2-7, with TRBD2 as a possible D gene (6 bases). Germline V gives CDR1 KGHSH, CDR2 LQKENI. The CDR3 spans 14 residues. Trimming left V 0 bases short and J 0 bases short, with 6 bases between. The CDR3 sequence is CASSPPGSSYEQYF. The CDR3 region has the DNA TGTGCCAGCTCACCACCCGGGAGCTCCTACGAGCAGTACTTC.